This entry lists 28 T cell receptor beta chains sequenced from one sample in a study of blood T cell repertoires in COVID-19. Here immunoSEQ multiplex PCR was the method, and the copy in TCRdb shows in-frame clones only, minus some. Here the sample spans about 190,000 clones, around 85% being singletons. The sequenced material came from peripheral blood. The source is a man aged 25-40 years with acute or convalescent COVID-19.

The CDR3 sequence: CASISETQYF. For the CDR3, the DNA is TGTGCCAGCATCAGTGAGACCCAGTACTTC. The J gene is TRBJ2-5, the V gene TRBV6-5; D unclear. Germline V lookup: CDR1 MNHEY, CDR2 SVGAGI. V was trimmed by 7 bases and J by 5 bases, leaving 5 bases between them. This CDR3 is 10 amino acids long.

The chain employs TRBV6-5 and TRBJ2-7; 11 bases are shared with TRBD2. The CDR3 covers 15 residues. The trim removed 3 bases at V and 3 bases at J, leaving 4 bases unmatched. Germline lookup yields CDR1 MNHEY and CDR2 SVGAGI. DNA for the CDR3: TGTGCCAGCAGTTATCTAACTAGCGGGAGCTACGAGCAGTACTTC. This gives the protein CASSYLTSGSYEQYF.

This chain links TRBV5-1 with TRBJ2-6; 7 bases fit TRBD1. The V segment lost 4 bases and the J segment 1 base; nucleotides outside the gene matches: 2. This CDR3 has 15 amino acids. From germline, CDR1 is SGHRS and CDR2 YFSETQ. The CDR3 is CASSLQGSGANVLTF. The CDR3 DNA follows: TGCGCCAGCAGCCTACAGGGGTCTGGGGCCAACGTCCTGACTTTC.

J is TRBJ2-1 and V is TRBV6-5; 12 nucleotides line up with TRBD2. Germline CDR1 is MNHEY and CDR2 is SVGAGI. This CDR3 is built from 13 residues. V dropped 8 bases and J dropped 9; count of bases not matched to a gene: 5. CDR3 nucleotides: TGTGCCAGCCGGACTAGCGGGGTTGGTGAGCAGTTCTTC. It yields the protein CASRTSGVGEQFF.

The chain is built from TRBV4-1 and TRBJ2-7; D might be TRBD1 (6 bases). Trimming stripped 2 bases from V and 6 bases from J, with 11 bases between. Germline V gives CDR1 MGHRA, CDR2 YSYEKL. CDR3 length: 13 amino acids. In DNA form, the CDR3 reads TGCGCCAGCAGCCAATGGGGGCCGGGCGAGCAGTACTTC. It is translated as CASSQWGPGEQYF.

V and J are TRBV5-5 and TRBJ2-2; D is unresolved. Germline V CDR1 and CDR2: SGHKS, YYEKEE (reference sequence). Trimming took off 4 bases at V and 9 bases at J, with 16 bases between the two ends. The CDR3 has 14 amino acids. The CDR3 reads CASSRVLNSRELFF. The CDR3 DNA is TGTGCCAGCAGCCGTGTGCTTAACTCCCGGGAGCTGTTTTTT.

The genes are TRBV18 and TRBJ2-5; TRBD2 might be the D (5 bases). Trimming took 5 bases from V and 5 from J, leaving 15 bases between them. This CDR3 region has 14 residues. The germline CDR1 and CDR2 sequences are KGHSH and LQKENI. This CDR3 reads CASSSSRGYETQYF. The CDR3 DNA reads TGTGCCAGCTCATCGTCGAGAGGGTATGAGACCCAGTACTTC.

The J gene is TRBJ1-4, the V gene TRBV21-1. TRBV21-1 is deemed a pseudogene. The CDR3 spans 17 residues. The CDR3 here is CASSKMAAEWVGEKLFF. The CDR3 DNA sequence: TGTGCCAGCAGCAAAATGGCGGCAGAATGGGTTGGTGAAAAACTGTTTTTT.

The rearrangement uses TRBV6-4 and TRBJ2-3, with unresolved D. Looked up from germline, CDR1 is MRHNA and CDR2 is SNTAGT. V was shortened by 6 bases and J by 0 bases, with 10 bases between the two germline ends. The CDR3 is 14 amino acids. The CDR3 region is CASRLSPSTDTQYF. Written as DNA, the CDR3 is TGTGCCAGCAGGCTATCCCCTAGCACAGATACGCAGTATTTT.

The chain is built from TRBV6-5 and TRBJ1-6; 7 positions agree with TRBD1. CDR3 size: 15 residues. Germline loops: CDR1 MNHEY, CDR2 SVGAGI. With V trimmed by 5 bases and J by 6 bases, 7 bases remained unmatched. The CDR3 loop reads CASSIRDSSNSPLHF. The CDR3, as DNA: TGTGCCAGCAGTATTAGGGACAGCTCTAATTCACCCCTCCACTTT.

The genes are TRBV30 and TRBJ1-2, with 9 bases fitting TRBD1. Germline V gives CDR1 GTSNPN, CDR2 SVGIG (reference sequence). Trimming took 3 bases from V and 7 from J; bases not matched to a gene: 12. The CDR3 loop spans 15 amino acids. CDR3 region: CAWRVGTGRSGGYTF. DNA for the CDR3: TGTGCCTGGAGAGTGGGGACAGGGCGCAGTGGTGGCTACACCTTC. The whole variable domain, remainder taken from reference TRBV30 and TRBJ1-2, is SQTIHQWPATLVQPVGSPLSLECTVEGTSNPNLYWYRQAAGRGLQLLFYSVGIGQISSEVPQNLSASRPQDRQFILSSKKLLLSDSGFYLCAWRVGTGRSGGYTFGSGTRLTVV.

This sequence joins TRBV6-5 and TRBJ2-2; 7 bases match TRBD1. CDR3 length: 15 residues. V shed 6 bases and J 1 base; nucleotides not matched to a gene: 5. The germline V gene has CDR1 MNHEY and CDR2 SVGAGI. The CDR3 nucleotides are TGTGCCAGCAGGCCGGGACAGAAGAACACCGGGGAGCTGTTTTTT. Protein product: CASRPGQKNTGELFF.

V and J are TRBV7-9 and TRBJ2-2, with 8 bases identical to TRBD2. J lost 3 bases, V lost 4 bases, and 16 bases had no gene match. Looked up from germline, CDR1 is SEHNR and CDR2 is FQNEAQ (reference sequence). The CDR3 loop spans 19 amino acids. Here the CDR3 reads CASSSPPIAGRSHTGELFF. CDR3 sequence (DNA): TGTGCCAGCAGCTCCCCCCCCATAGCGGGAAGATCACACACCGGGGAGCTGTTTTTT.

The chain carries TRBV5-1 and TRBJ1-1, with 10 bases matching TRBD1. The germline CDR1 and CDR2 sequences are SGHRS and YFSETQ. Trimming at V came to 4 bases and at J to 6 bases, leaving 6 bases not matched to a gene. The CDR3 has 14 residues. The CDR3 nucleotides are TGCGCCAGCAGCAGCCGGGACAGGGGATCTGAAGCTTTCTTT. This translates into CASSSRDRGSEAFF.

This chain connects TRBV7-3 to TRBJ2-1, with 7 bases matching TRBD2. CDR3 length: 14 residues. Germline CDR1 reads SGHTA; CDR2 reads FQGTGA. Trimming cost V 8 bases and J 4 bases; bases outside gene matches: 8. Here the CDR3 reads CASPREGRYNEQFF. In DNA, the CDR3 is TGTGCCAGCCCCAGGGAGGGCAGATACAATGAGCAGTTCTTC. The complete variable domain, with remaining parts taken from reference TRBV7-3 and TRBJ2-1, reads GAGVSQTPSNKVTEKGKYVELRCDPISGHTALYWYRQSLGQGPEFLIYFQGTGAADDSGLPNDRFFAVRPEGSVSTLKIQRTERGDSAVYLCASPREGRYNEQFFGPGTRLTVL.

The chain combines TRBV6-5 with TRBJ1-6; D possibly corresponds to TRBD1 (5 bases). V gave up 2 bases and J gave up 9 bases, with 11 bases separating them. From germline, CDR1 is MNHEY and CDR2 SVGAGI. This CDR3 contains 14 residues. CDR3 DNA: TGTGCCAGCAGTTACGGACAAGTGAGTTCACCCCTCCACTTT. Encoded protein: CASSYGQVSSPLHF.

The chain uses TRBV3-1 (or the pseudogene TRBV3-2) and TRBJ2-5, with D perhaps TRBD2 (6 bases). The CDR3 spans 18 residues. Germline V gene sequence: CDR1 LGHDT, CDR2 YNNKEL (reference sequence). V lost 3 bases, J lost 0 bases, and 20 bases lay in between. CDR3 DNA: TGTGCCAGCAGCCATACTCTAGGGTTCGGGAGAAACCAAGAGACCCAGTACTTC. It specifies CASSHTLGFGRNQETQYF.

The chain recombines TRBV5-1 with TRBJ1-1; maybe TRBD1 (6 bases). CDR1 is SGHRS, CDR2 YFSETQ, per germline. With 0 bases removed from V and 0 bases from J, the gap between germline ends came to 15 bases. The CDR3 length is 17 residues. The CDR3: CASSLAPGHAMNTEAFF. The CDR3 DNA follows: TGCGCCAGCAGCTTGGCCCCGGGACACGCAATGAACACTGAAGCTTTCTTT.

V usage is TRBV5-8 and J usage is TRBJ1-1, with 7 bases lining up with TRBD1. Germline CDR1 reads SGHTS; CDR2 reads YDEGEE. The CDR3 spans 15 residues. V gave up 3 bases and J gave up 1 base; unmatched junction bases: 6. The CDR3: CASSSKGASNTEAFF. The DNA of the CDR3 is TGTGCCAGCAGCTCGAAGGGGGCGTCGAACACTGAAGCTTTCTTT.

This chain links TRBV3-1 (or the pseudogene TRBV3-2) with TRBJ1-1, with 7 bases fitting TRBD1. This CDR3 is built from 15 residues. Germline V gives CDR1 LGHDT, CDR2 YNNKEL (reference sequence). The V and J ends lost 4 bases and 4 bases, in that order; junction bases with no gene match: 9. The DNA for the CDR3 is TGTGCCAGCAGCCCCCAGGGGGGTCAAGGCACTGAAGCTTTCTTT. This sequence encodes CASSPQGGQGTEAFF.

This chain links TRBV25-1 with TRBJ2-5; D not resolved. The V gene's germline CDR1 is MGHDK and CDR2 SYGVNS. V was cut by 3 bases and J by 0 bases, with 8 bases left in between. CDR3 size: 14 residues. The CDR3 here is CASSDGQYQETQYF. For the CDR3, the DNA is TGTGCCAGCAGTGATGGGCAGTACCAAGAGACCCAGTACTTC.

The chain recombines TRBV30 with TRBJ1-5; TRBD1 aligns across 9 bases. Germline V lookup: CDR1 GTSNPN, CDR2 SVGIG (reference sequence). The V segment lost 0 bases and the J segment 5 bases; nucleotides outside the gene matches: 5. The CDR3 covers 15 residues. The CDR3 protein is CAWSVGTGNYQPQHF. CDR3 nucleotides: TGTGCCTGGAGTGTAGGGACAGGGAACTATCAGCCCCAGCATTTT.

V is TRBV6-5 and J is TRBJ2-5; no firm D call. In germline, CDR1 is MNHEY, CDR2 SVGAGI. This CDR3 region has 16 residues. Trimming took off 0 bases at V and 5 bases at J, with 16 bases between the two ends. CDR3 coding DNA: TGTGCCAGCAGTTACTCGGTCTCATCCCCCAGGGAGACCCAGTACTTC. Protein product: CASSYSVSSPRETQYF.

This clone was found a few times. The chain employs TRBV4-2 and TRBJ2-7, with 8 positions matching TRBD2. The CDR3 loop spans 15 amino acids. CDR1 LGHNA and CDR2 YNFKEQ come from the germline V gene. Trimming removed 2 bases from V and 2 bases from J; junction bases left unmatched: 5. CDR3 in DNA: TGTGCCAGCAGCCAACGGGGGGGTCGAACCTACGAGCAGTACTTC. It yields the protein CASSQRGGRTYEQYF.

The rearrangement joins TRBV30 to TRBJ1-4; 9 nucleotides agree with TRBD1. The CDR3 loop spans 14 amino acids. V shed 3 bases, J shed 8 bases, and the junction held 7 bases outside the gene matches. Germline CDR1 and CDR2: GTSNPN and SVGIG (reference sequence). The CDR3 region has the DNA TGTGCCTGGAGGGGGTATGGGACAGGGGAAAAACTGTTTTTT. Encoded protein: CAWRGYGTGEKLFF.

The chain combines TRBV11-2 with TRBJ1-2; D gene uncertain. The length of the CDR3 is 12 residues. The germline gives CDR1 SGHAT, CDR2 FQNNGV. V gave up 1 base and J gave up 7 bases, with 7 bases separating them. CDR3 residues: CASSLGAGGYTF. In DNA form, the CDR3 reads TGTGCCAGCAGCTTAGGTGCGGGTGGCTACACCTTC.

The chain couples TRBV3-1 (or the pseudogene TRBV3-2) to TRBJ2-1, with 11 bases lining up with TRBD2. V was clipped by 0 bases and J by 4 bases; unmatched bases: 5. The CDR3 totals 17 residues. Germline lookup yields CDR1 LGHDT and CDR2 YNNKEL (reference sequence). The CDR3 sequence is CASSQDHLAGGYNEQFF. The CDR3 DNA follows: TGTGCCAGCAGCCAAGATCATCTAGCGGGGGGTTACAATGAGCAGTTCTTC.

J is TRBJ1-2 and V is TRBV27; 8 nucleotides agree with TRBD1. CDR3 length: 14 amino acids. V was pared by 4 bases and J by 6 bases, with 7 bases of the junction left unmatched. Germline lookup yields CDR1 MNHEY and CDR2 SMNVEV (reference sequence). The CDR3 DNA sequence: TGTGCCAGCAGTTCGACAGGGGAACTTAATGGCTACACCTTC. As protein: CASSSTGELNGYTF.